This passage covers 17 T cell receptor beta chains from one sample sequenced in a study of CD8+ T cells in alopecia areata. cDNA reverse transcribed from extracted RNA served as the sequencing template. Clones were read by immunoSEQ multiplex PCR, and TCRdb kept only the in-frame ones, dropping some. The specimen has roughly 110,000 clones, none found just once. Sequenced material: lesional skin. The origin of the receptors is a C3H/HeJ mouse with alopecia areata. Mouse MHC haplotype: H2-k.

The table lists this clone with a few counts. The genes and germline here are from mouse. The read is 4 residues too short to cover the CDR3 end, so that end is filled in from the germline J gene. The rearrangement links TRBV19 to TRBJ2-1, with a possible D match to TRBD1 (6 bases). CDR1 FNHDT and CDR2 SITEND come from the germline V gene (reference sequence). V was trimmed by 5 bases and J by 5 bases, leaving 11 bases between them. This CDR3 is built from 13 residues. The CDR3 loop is CASSSGTNAEQFF. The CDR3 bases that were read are TGTGCCAGCAGCTCCGGGACAAATGCT.

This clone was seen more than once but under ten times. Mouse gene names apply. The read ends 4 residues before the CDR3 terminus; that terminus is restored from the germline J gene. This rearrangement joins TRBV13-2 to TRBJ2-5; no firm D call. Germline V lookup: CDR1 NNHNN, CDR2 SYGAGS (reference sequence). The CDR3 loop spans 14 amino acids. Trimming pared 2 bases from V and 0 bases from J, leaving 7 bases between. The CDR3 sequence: CASGDTNNQDTQYF. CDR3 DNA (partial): TGTGCCAGCGGTGACACTAATAACCAAGAC.

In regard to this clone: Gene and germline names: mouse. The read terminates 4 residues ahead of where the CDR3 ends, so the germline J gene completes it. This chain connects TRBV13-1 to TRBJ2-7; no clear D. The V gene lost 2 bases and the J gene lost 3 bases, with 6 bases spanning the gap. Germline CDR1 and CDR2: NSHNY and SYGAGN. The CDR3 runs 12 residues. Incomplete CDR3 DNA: TGTGCCAGCAGTGAGTCTGTCTAT. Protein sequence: CASSESVY. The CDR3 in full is CASSESVYEQYF.

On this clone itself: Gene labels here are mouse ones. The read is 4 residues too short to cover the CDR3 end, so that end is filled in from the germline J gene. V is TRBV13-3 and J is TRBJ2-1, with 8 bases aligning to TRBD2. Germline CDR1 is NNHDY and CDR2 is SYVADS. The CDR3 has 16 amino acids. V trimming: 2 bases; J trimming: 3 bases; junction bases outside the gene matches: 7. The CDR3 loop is CASSDTKDWVYAEQFF. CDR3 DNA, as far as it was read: TGTGCCAGCAGTGACACCAAGGACTGGGTCTATGCT.

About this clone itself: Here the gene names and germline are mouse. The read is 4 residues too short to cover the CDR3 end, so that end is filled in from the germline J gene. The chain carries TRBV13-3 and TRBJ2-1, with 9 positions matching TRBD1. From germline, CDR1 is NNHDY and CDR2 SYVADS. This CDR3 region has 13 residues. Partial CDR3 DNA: TGTGCCAGCAAACAGGGGGCAGGAGCT. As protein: CASKQGAGA. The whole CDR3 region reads CASKQGAGAEQFF.

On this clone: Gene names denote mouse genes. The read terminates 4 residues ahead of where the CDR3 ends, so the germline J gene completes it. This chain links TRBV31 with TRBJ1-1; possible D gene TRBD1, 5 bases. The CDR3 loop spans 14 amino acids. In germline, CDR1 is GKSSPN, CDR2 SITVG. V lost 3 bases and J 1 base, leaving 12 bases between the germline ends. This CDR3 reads CAWSLTEINTEVFF. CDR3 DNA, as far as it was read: TGTGCCTGGAGCCTGACAGAAATAAACACA.

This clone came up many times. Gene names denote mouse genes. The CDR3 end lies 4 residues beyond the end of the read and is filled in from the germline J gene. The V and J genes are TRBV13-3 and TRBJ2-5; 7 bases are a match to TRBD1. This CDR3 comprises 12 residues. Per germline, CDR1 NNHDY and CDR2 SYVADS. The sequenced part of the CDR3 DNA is TGTGCCACCGACAGGGAAGGAGAC. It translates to CATDREGD. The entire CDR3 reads CATDREGDTQYF.

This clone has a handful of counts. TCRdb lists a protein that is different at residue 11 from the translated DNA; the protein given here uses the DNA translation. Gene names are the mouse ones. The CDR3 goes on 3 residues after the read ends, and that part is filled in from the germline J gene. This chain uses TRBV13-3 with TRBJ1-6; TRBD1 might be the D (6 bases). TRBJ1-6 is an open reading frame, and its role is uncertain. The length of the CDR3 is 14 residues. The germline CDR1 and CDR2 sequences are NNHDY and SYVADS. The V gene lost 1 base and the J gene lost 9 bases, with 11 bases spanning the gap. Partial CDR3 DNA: TGTGCCAGCAGTGATTCAGGGGATCCTTCGCCC. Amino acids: CASSDSGDPSP. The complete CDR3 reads CASSDSGDPSPLYF.

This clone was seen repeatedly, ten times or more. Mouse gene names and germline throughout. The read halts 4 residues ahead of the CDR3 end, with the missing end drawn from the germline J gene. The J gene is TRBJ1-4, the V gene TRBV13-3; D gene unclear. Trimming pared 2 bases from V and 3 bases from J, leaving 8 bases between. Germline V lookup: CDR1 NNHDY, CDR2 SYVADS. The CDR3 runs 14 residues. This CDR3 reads CASSDKKTNERLFF. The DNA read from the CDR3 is TGTGCCAGCAGTGACAAAAAAACCAACGAA. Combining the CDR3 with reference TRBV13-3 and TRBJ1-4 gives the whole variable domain EAAVTQSPRSKVAVTGGKVTLSCHQTNNHDYMYWYRQDTGHGLRLIHYSYVADSTEKGDIPDGYKASRPSQENFSLILELASLSQTAVYFCASSDKKTNERLFFGHGTKLSVL.

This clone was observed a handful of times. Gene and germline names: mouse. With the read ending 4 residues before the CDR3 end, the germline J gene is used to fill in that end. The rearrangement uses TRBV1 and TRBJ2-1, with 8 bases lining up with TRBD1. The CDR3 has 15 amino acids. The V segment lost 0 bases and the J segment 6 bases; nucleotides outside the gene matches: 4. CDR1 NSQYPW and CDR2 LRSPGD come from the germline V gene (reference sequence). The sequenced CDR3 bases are TGCACCTGCAGTGCAGACAGGGGGCTTTTTGCT. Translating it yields CTCSADRGLFA. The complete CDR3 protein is CTCSADRGLFAEQFF.

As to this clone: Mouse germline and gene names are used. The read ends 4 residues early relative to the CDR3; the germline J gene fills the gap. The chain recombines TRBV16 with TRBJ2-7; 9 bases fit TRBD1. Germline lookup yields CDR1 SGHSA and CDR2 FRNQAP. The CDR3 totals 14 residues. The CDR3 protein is CASSFSGQGYEQYF. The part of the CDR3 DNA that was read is TGTGCAAGCAGCTTCTCGGGACAGGGATAT.

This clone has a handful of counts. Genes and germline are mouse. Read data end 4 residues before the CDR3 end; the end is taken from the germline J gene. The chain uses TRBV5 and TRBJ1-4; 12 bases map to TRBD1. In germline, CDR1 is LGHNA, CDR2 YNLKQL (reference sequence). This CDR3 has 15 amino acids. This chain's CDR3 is CASSPGTGGGERLFF. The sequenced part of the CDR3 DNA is TGTGCCAGCAGCCCTGGGACAGGGGGCGGCGAA.

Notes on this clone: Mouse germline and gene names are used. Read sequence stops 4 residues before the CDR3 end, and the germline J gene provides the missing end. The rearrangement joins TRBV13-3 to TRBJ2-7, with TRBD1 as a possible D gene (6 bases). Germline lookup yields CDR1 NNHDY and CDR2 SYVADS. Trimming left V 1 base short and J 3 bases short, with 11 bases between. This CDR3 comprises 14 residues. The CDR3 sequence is CASSDPRTVYEQYF. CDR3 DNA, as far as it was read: TGTGCCAGCAGTGATCCCCGGACAGTCTAT.

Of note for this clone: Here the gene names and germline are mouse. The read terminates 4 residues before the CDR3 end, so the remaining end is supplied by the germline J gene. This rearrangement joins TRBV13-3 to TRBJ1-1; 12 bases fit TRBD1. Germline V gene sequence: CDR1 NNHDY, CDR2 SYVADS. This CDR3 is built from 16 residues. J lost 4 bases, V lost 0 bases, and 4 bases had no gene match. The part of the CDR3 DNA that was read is TGTGCCAGCAGTGATGAGGGACAGGGGGCGTCCACA. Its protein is CASSDEGQGAST. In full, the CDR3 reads CASSDEGQGASTEVFF.

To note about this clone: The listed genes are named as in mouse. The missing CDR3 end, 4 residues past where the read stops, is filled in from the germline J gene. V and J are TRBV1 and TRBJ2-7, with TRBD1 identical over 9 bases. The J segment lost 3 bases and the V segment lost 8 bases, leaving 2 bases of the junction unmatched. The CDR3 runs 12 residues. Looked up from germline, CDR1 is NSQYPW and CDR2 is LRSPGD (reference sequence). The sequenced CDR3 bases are TGCACCTGCGGGACAGGGAGCTAT. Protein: CTCGTGSY. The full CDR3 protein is CTCGTGSYEQYF.

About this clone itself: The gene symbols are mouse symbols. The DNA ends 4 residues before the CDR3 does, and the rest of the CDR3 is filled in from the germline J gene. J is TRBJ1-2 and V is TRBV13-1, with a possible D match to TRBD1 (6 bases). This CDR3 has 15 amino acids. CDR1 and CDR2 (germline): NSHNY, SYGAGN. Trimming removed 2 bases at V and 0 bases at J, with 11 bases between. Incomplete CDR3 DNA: TGTGCCAGCAGTGACGTAAACAGGGCAAACTCC. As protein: CASSDVNRANS. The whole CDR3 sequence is CASSDVNRANSDYTF.

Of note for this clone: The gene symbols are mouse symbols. CDR3 DNA (partial): TGTGCCAGCAGTGGAGGGACAGGGAGAAACTCC. Its protein is CASSGGTGRNS. The whole CDR3 region reads CASSGGTGRNSDYTF. The rearrangement joins TRBV13-3 to TRBJ1-2, with 9 bases aligning to TRBD1. The read gets to within 4 residues of the CDR3 end, and the germline J gene fills in the rest. This CDR3 is built from 15 residues. Germline V gene sequence: CDR1 NNHDY, CDR2 SYVADS. The V and J ends lost 3 bases and 1 base, in that order; junction bases with no gene match: 4.